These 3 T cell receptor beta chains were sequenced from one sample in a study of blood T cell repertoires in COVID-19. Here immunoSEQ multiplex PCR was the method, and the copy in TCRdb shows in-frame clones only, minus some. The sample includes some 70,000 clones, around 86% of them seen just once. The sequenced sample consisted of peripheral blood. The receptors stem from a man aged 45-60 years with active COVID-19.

The DNA of the CDR3 is TGTGCCAGCAGTTCTACTGGGGGGGCATACACAGATACGCAGTATTTT. Its translation is CASSSTGGAYTDTQYF. J is TRBJ2-3 and V is TRBV6-2 or TRBV6-3; D might be TRBD2 (7 bases). The CDR3 length is 16 residues. Trimming removed 4 bases at V and 2 bases at J, with 16 bases between. Germline V lookup: CDR1 MNHEY, CDR2 SVGEGT.

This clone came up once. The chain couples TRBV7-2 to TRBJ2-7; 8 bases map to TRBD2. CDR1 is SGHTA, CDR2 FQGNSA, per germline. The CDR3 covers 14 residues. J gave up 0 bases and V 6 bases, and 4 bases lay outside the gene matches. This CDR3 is CASRELAVSYEQYF. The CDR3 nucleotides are TGTGCCAGCAGGGAACTAGCGGTCTCCTACGAGCAGTACTTC.

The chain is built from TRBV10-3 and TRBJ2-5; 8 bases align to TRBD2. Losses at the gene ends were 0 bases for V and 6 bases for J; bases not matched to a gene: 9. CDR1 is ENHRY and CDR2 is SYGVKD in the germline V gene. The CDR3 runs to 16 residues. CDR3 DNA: TGTGCCATCAGTGAGTCGGAGGGCGGGAGGATACAGACCCAGTACTTC. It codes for CAISESEGGRIQTQYF.